Sequencing of this TCR beta chain was carried out in a study of shared clonotypes between healthy human individuals. Study results and limitations: What rarefaction showed was incomplete sorted-subset sequencing despite large depth. Naive subsets generally had larger estimated richness than memory subsets.

On this clone: What it binds is not known.

Selected positively for CCR7 and CD45RO-negative, naive CD8 cells excluded terminally differentiated effector memory CD45RA+ cells. Some clones are missing from TCRdb's copy, which holds only in-frame ones; the method was immunoSEQ multiplex PCR. This sample has roughly 2,000,000 clones; around 95% occur once, and the top ten carry approximately 1.7%. This receptor was obtained from a man younger than 35 in good health. Some clones in this sample may be carry-over from other donors' samples. Sequencing was done on a sample of naive CD8+ T cells from PBMCs.

The DNA of the CDR3 is TGTGCCAGCAGCTTAGATGTACAGGCCTTGAACACTGAAGCTTTCTTT. It yields the protein CASSLDVQALNTEAFF. This rearrangement joins TRBV11-2 to TRBJ1-1; D may be TRBD1 (5 bases). Germline V gene lookup returns CDR1 SGHAT and CDR2 FQNNGV. The CDR3 spans 16 residues. The germline V and J ends were trimmed by 0 bases and 0 bases, with 11 bases remaining between them.